A single sample is the source of the 8 T cell receptor beta chains below, sequenced in a study of blood T cell repertoires in COVID-19. Data came from immunoSEQ multiplex PCR; TCRdb stores just in-frame clones and leaves some out. The table includes some 83,000 clones, 84% detected once. The sequenced sample was peripheral blood. The receptors shown here come from a man aged 50 to 60 with acute or convalescent COVID-19.

The chain carries TRBV6-1 and TRBJ2-1; D gene uncertain. V was shortened by 3 bases and J by 7 bases, with 13 bases between the two germline ends. The CDR3 runs to 14 residues. Germline V gene data show CDR1 as MNHNS and CDR2 as SASEGT. The CDR3: CASSDPLGWNEQFF. CDR3 bases: TGTGCCAGCAGTGACCCCCTAGGTTGGAATGAGCAGTTCTTC.

J is TRBJ1-2 and V is TRBV7-9, with 9 positions matching TRBD1. The J segment lost 1 base and the V segment lost 5 bases, leaving 14 bases of the junction unmatched. This CDR3 is 18 amino acids long. Germline CDR1 and CDR2: SEHNR and FQNEAQ (reference sequence). CDR3 DNA: TGTGCCAGCAGCGCGGTATACAGGGGGCTATCCTTTAACTATGGCTACACCTTC. Protein product: CASSAVYRGLSFNYGYTF.

The V call is TRBV7-6, the J call TRBJ2-7; perhaps TRBD2 as D (5 bases). CDR1 and CDR2 (germline): SGHVS, FNYEAQ. V lost 3 bases and J lost 5, with 17 bases in between. The CDR3 runs to 15 residues. In DNA form, the CDR3 reads TGTGCCAGCAGCTTTAGAACGGGAAATTTTGACGAGCAGTACTTC. Residues: CASSFRTGNFDEQYF.

The chain employs TRBV11-3 and TRBJ2-2; TRBD1 is a possible D gene (6 bases). The CDR3 is made up of 15 amino acids. The germline V gene has CDR1 SGHNT and CDR2 YENEEA. The ends were cut back, 3 bases at V and 4 bases at J, with 12 bases in the middle. The CDR3 DNA reads as TGTGCCAGCAGCTTTGTTGGGGGCCTCACCGGGGAGCTGTTTTTT. Amino acids: CASSFVGGLTGELFF.

The chain couples TRBV29-1 to TRBJ1-5, with 7 bases aligning to TRBD1. The V and J ends lost 4 bases and 4 bases, in that order; junction bases with no gene match: 10. The CDR3 consists of 15 residues. CDR1 and CDR2 from the germline V gene are SQVTM and ANQGSEA. Here the CDR3 reads CSVGQGDTFNQPQHF. The CDR3 nucleotides read TGCAGCGTTGGACAGGGTGATACCTTTAATCAGCCCCAGCATTTT.

The chain uses TRBV5-1 and TRBJ1-4; TRBD1 matches 8 bases. This CDR3 region has 14 residues. Germline lookup yields CDR1 SGHRS and CDR2 YFSETQ. V trimming: 0 bases; J trimming: 7 bases; junction bases outside the gene matches: 2. CDR3 nucleotide sequence: TGCGCCAGCAGCTTGGGACAGGGGAGTGAAAAACTGTTTTTT. Translated: CASSLGQGSEKLFF.

The chain combines TRBV5-1 with TRBJ2-3, with TRBD2 matching 10 bases. V shed 2 bases, J shed 3 bases, and the junction held 6 bases outside the gene matches. CDR1 is SGHRS and CDR2 is YFSETQ in the germline V gene. There are 16 residues in the CDR3. In DNA, the CDR3 is TGCGCCAGCAGCTTAGCGGGGGGGCCGGGAACAGATACGCAGTATTTT. Translated: CASSLAGGPGTDTQYF.

The chain combines TRBV6-2 or TRBV6-3 with TRBJ1-5; D is unresolved. V was clipped by 5 bases and J by 4 bases, with 18 bases between them. CDR3 length: 16 amino acids. Germline lookup yields CDR1 MNHEY and CDR2 SVGEGT. The CDR3 sequence is CASSPWTGNWNQPQHF. DNA of the CDR3: TGTGCCAGCAGTCCCTGGACGGGGAATTGGAATCAGCCCCAGCATTTT.